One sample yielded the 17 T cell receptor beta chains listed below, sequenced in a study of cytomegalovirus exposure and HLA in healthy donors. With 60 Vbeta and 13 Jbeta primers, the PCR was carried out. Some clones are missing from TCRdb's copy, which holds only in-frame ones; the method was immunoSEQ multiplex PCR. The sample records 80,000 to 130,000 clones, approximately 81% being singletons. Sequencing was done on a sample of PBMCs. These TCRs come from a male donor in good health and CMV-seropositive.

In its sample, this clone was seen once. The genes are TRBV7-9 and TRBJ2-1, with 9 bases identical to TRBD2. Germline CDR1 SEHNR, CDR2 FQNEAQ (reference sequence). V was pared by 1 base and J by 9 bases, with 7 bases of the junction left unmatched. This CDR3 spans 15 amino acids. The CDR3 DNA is TGTGCCAGCAGCTTAGGTACGCGGGGGGGCCTTGAGCAGTTCTTC. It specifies CASSLGTRGGLEQFF.

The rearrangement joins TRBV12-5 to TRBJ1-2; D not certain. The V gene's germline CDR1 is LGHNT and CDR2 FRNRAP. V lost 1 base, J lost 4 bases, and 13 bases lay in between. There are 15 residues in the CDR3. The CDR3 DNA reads TGTGCTAGTGGTTTGGGCGGAGAGCTGACCTATGGCTACACCTTC. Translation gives CASGLGGELTYGYTF.

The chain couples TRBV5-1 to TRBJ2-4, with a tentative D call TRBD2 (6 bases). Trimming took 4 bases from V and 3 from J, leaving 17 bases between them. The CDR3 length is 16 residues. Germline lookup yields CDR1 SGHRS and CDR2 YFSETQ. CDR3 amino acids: CASSNKEGRVKNIQYF. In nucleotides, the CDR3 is TGCGCCAGCAGCAACAAGGAGGGTCGGGTCAAAAACATTCAGTACTTC.

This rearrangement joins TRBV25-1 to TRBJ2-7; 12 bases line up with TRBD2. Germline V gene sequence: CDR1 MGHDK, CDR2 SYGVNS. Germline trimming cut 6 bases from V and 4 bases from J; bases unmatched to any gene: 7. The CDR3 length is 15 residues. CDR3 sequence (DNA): TGTGCCAGCAGGAGACTAGCGGGGGAGGAGTACGAGCAGTACTTC. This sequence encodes CASRRLAGEEYEQYF.

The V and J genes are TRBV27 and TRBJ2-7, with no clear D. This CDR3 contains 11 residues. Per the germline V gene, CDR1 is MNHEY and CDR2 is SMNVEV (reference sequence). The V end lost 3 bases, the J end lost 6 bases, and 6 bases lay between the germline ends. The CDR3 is CASSFLGEQYF. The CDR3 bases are TGTGCCAGCAGTTTCCTCGGCGAGCAGTACTTC.

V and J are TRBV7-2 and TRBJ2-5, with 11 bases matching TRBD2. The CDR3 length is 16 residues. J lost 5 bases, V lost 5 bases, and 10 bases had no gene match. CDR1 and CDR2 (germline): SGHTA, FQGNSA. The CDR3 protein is CASSIGGTSGWETQYF. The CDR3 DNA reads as TGTGCCAGCAGCATAGGGGGGACTAGCGGTTGGGAGACCCAGTACTTC.

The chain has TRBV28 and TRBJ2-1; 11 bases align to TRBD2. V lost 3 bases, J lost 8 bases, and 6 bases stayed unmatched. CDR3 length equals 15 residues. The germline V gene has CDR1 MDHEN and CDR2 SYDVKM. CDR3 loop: CASSFHSGGAYEQFF. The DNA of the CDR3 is TGTGCCAGCAGTTTTCATAGCGGGGGGGCCTATGAGCAGTTCTTC.

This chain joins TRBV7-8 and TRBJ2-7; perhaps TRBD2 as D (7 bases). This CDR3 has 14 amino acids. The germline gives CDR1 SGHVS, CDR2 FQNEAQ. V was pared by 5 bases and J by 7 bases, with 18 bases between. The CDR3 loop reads CASSIPEGGGEQYF. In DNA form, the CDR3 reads TGTGCCAGCAGCATCCCTGAAGGGGGGGGAGAGCAGTACTTC.

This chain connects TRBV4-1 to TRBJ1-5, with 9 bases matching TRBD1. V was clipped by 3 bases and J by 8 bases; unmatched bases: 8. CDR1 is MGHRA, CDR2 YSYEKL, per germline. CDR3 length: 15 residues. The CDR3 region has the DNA TGCGCCAGCAGCCAGATTACAGGGGGCGACGAGCCCCAGCATTTT. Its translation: CASSQITGGDEPQHF.

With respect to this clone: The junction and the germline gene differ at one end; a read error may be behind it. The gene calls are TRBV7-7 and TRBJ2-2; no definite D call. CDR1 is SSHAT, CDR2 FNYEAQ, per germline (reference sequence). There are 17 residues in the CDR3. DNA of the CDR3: TGTGCTAGCAGCTTAGACCCCCGGGTAATATACATCGGGGAGCTGTTTTTT. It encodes CASSLDPRVIYIGELFF.

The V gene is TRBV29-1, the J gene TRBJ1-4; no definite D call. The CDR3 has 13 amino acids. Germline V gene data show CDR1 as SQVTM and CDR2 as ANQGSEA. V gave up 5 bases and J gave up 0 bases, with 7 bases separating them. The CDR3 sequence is CSVRRATNEKLFF. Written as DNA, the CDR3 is TGCAGCGTTAGACGGGCAACTAATGAAAAACTGTTTTTT.

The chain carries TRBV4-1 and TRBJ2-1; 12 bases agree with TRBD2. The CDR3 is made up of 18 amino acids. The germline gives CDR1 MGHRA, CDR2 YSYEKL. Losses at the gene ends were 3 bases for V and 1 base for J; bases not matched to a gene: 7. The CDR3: CASSHSSGGARSYNEQFF. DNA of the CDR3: TGCGCCAGCAGCCACTCTAGCGGGGGGGCCAGATCCTACAATGAGCAGTTCTTC.

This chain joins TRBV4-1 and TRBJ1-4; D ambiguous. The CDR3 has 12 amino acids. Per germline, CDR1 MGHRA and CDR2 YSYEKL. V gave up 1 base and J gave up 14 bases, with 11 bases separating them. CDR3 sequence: CASSQGLCPLFF. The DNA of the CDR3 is TGCGCCAGCAGCCAAGGACTTTGCCCCCTGTTTTTT.

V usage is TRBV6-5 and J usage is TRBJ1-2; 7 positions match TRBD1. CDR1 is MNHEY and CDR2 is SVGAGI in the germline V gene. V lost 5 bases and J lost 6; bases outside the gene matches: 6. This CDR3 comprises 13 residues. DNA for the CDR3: TGTGCCAGCAGTCGCCTCACAGGGGATGGCTACACCTTC. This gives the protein CASSRLTGDGYTF.

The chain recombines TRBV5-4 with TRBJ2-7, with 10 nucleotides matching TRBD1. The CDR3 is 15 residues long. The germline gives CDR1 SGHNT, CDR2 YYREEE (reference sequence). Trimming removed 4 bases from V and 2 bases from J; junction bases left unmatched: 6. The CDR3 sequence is CASSRPTGGTYEQYF. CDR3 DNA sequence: TGTGCCAGCAGCCGCCCGACAGGGGGCACCTACGAGCAGTACTTC.

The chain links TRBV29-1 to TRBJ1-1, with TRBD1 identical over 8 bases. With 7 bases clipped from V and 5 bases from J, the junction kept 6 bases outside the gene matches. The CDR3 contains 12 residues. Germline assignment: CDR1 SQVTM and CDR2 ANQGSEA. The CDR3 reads CSEMTGATEAFF. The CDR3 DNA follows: TGCAGCGAAATGACAGGGGCTACTGAAGCTTTCTTT.

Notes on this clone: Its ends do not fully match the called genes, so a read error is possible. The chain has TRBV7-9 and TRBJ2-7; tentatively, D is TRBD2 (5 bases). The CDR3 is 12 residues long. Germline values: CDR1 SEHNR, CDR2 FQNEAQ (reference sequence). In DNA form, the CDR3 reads TGTTCCAGCAGCGGCACGGGCTACGAGCAGTACTTC. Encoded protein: CSSSGTGYEQYF. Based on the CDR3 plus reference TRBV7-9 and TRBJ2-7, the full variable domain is DTGVSQNPRHKITKRGQNVTFRCDPISEHNRLYWYRQTLGQGPEFLTYFQNEAQLEKSRLLSDRFSAERPKGSFSTLEIQRTEQGDSAMYLCSSSGTGYEQYFGPGTRLTVT.